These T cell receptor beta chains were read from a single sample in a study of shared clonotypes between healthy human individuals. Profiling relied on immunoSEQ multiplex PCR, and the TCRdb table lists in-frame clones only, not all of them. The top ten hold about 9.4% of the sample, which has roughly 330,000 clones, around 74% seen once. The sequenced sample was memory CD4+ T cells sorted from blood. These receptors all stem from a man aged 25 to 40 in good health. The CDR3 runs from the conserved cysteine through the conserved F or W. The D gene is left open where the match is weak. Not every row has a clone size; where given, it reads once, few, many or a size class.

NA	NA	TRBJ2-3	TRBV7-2	TGTGCCAGCAGCTTAGACCAGATCACAGATACGCAGTATTTT	CASSLDQITDTQYF
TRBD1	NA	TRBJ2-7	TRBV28	TGTGCCAGCAGTTCCCACCGCGGGATCGCCCAGGGGGCTCGCCCCCCCTACGAGCAGTACTTC	CASSSHRGIAQGARPPYEQYF
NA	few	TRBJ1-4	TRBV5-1	TGCGCCAGCAGCCGGACACAAGCAACTAATGAAAAACTGTTTTTT	CASSRTQATNEKLFF
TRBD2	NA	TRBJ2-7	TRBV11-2	TGTGCCAGCAGCTCGGGACTAGCGTACGAGCAGTACTTC	CASSSGLAYEQYF
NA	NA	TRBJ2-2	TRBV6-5	TGTGCCAGCAGTCAAAAAGACGCGAACACCGGGGAGCTGTTTTTT	CASSQKDANTGELFF
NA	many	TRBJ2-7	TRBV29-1	TGCAGCACCTCCGGACAGGACTACTACGAGCAGTACTTC	CSTSGQDYYEQYF
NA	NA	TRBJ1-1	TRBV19	TGTGCCAGTAGTTCCCCCTTTGGCGGCAACACTGAAGCTTTCTTT	CASSSPFGGNTEAFF
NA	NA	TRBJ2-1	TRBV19	TGTGCCAGTAGTGCCCGTTTTTTACGAGGGCTGAGCTCCTACAATGAGCAGTTCTTC	CASSARFLRGLSSYNEQFF
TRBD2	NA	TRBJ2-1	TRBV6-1	TGTGCCAGCAGTGGATGGCCAGCGGGAGCTAATGAGCAGTTCTTC	CASSGWPAGANEQFF
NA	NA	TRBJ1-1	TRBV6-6	TGTGCCAGCAGTTACGGGGTTGGGAGGCTCGCTGAAGCTTTCTTT	CASSYGVGRLAEAFF
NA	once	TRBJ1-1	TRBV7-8	TGTGCCAGCAGTACTGGAGGGACCTTTACTGAAGCTTTCTTT	CASSTGGTFTEAFF
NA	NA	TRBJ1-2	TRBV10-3	TGTGCCATCAGTGAAGGAGTGAGATCCTCATATGGCTACACCTTC	CAISEGVRSSYGYTF
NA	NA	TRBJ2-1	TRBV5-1	TGCGCCAGCAGCTTCCAGCCGGGCCCCTACAATGAGCAGTTCTTC	CASSFQPGPYNEQFF
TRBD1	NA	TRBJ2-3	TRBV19	TGTGCCAGTAGTATTCGACAGGGAGCCGGGGATACGCAGTATTTT	CASSIRQGAGDTQYF
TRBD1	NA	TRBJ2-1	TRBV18	TGTGCCAGCTCACCATCGGGACAGGGTTCACGGGAGCAGTTCTTC	CASSPSGQGSREQFF
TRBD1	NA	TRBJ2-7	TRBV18	TGTGCCAGCTCCCCCACTTTTTCAGGGGGCCACGAGCAGTACTTC	CASSPTFSGGHEQYF
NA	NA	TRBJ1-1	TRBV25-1	TGTGCCAGCAGTGAATATATTGCTAAGGACACTGAAGCTTTCTTT	CASSEYIAKDTEAFF
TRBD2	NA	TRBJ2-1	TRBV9	TGTGCCAGCAGCGTAACTAGCGGGAGAATCAATGAGCAGTTCTTC	CASSVTSGRINEQFF
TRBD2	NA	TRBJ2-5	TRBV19	TGTGCCAGTAGTACTTTAGCGGGAGAAGAGACCCAGTACTTC	CASSTLAGEETQYF
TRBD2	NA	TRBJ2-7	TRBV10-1	TGCGCCAGCAGTGAGTCCGGACTAGCGGGCCACGAGCAGTACTTC	CASSESGLAGHEQYF
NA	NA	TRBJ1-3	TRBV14	TGTGCCAGCAGCCAACAGACAGGTGGAAACACCATATATTTT	CASSQQTGGNTIYF
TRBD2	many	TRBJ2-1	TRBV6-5	TGTGCCAGCAGTTACTCTAGGGGACTAGCGGTCAGGGAGCAGTTCTTC	CASSYSRGLAVREQFF
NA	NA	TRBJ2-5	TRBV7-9	TGTGCCAGCAGTCTGCGCGGTCCAGCGGAGAGGCTTACGGAGACCCAGTACTTC	CASSLRGPAERLTETQYF
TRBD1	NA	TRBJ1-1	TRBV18	TGTGCCAGCTCACGGGACAGGATGAACACTGAAGCTTTCTTT	CASSRDRMNTEAFF
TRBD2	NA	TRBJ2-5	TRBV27	TGTGCCAGCAGTCCCGCAATAGCGGGAGTCGGGGAGACCCAGTACTTC	CASSPAIAGVGETQYF
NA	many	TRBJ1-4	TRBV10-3	TGTGCCATCAGTGGGGAGGGCGCCCAGGGGAATGAAAAACTGTTTTTT	CAISGEGAQGNEKLFF
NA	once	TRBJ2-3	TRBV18	TGTGCCAGCTCACGAACAGGGTCTACAGGACAGTATTTT	CASSRTGSTGQYF
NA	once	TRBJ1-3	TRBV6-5	TGTGCCAGCAGACAGGGCTACTCTGGAAACACCATATATTTT	CASRQGYSGNTIYF
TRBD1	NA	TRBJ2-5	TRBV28	TGTGCCATCACGGGACAGGGCGGCCAAGAGACCCAGTACTTC	CAITGQGGQETQYF
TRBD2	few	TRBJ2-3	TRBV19	TGTGCCAGTAGTATAGAAGCGGGAGTTTCAGATACGCAGTATTTT	CASSIEAGVSDTQYF
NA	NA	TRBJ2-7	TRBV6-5	TGTGCCAGCAGTCGGGACGGGCGCTACGAGCAGTACTTC	CASSRDGRYEQYF
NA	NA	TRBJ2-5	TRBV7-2	TGTGCCAGCAGCTTAGTGAACGGGCGGCAAGAGACCCAGTACTTC	CASSLVNGRQETQYF
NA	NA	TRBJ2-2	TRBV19	TGTGCCAGTAGTCTAGGGGGGAGAAGCGGCGGGGAGCTGTTTTTT	CASSLGGRSGGELFF
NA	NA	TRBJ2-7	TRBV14	TGTGCCAGCAGCCACTCCTACGAGCAGTACTTC	CASSHSYEQYF
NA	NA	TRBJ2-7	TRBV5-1	TGCGCCAGCAGCTTGCTAGCGACATCTTCCTACGAGCAGTACTTC	CASSLLATSSYEQYF
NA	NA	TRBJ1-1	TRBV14	TGTGCCAGCAGCCAAGTGGGGGGAGGCACTGAAGCTTTCTTT	CASSQVGGGTEAFF
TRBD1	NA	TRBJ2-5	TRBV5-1	TGCGCCAGCAGCGGCAGGGGGTTCGAGACCCAGTACTTC	CASSGRGFETQYF
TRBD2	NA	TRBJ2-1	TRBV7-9	TGTGCCAGCAGCCCCCCCCCGGCTAGCGGGTTTGCTGAGCAGTTCTTC	CASSPPPASGFAEQFF
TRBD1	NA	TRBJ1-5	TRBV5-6	TGTGCCAGCAGCTTAGGACAGGTAATCAATCAGCCCCAGCATTTT	CASSLGQVINQPQHF
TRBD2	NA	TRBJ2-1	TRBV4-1	TGCGCCAGCAGCCAAGAGACTAGCGGGAGCTCCTACAATGAGCAGTTCTTC	CASSQETSGSSYNEQFF
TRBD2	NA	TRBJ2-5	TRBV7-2	TGTGCCAGCAGGCGTACTAGCGCTCAAGAGACCCAGTACTTC	CASRRTSAQETQYF
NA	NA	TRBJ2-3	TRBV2	TGTGCCAGCAGGGCCGGGACAAACACAGATACGCAGTATTTT	CASRAGTNTDTQYF
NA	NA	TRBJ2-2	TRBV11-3	TGTGCCAGCAGTCTAGTAGGAGGAAGCACCGGGGAGCTGTTTTTT	CASSLVGGSTGELFF
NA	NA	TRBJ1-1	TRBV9	TGTGCCAGCAGTGAATCGGGGGTGAACACTGAAGCTTTCTTT	CASSESGVNTEAFF
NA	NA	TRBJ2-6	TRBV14	TGTGCCAGCAGCCTAGGTAGGACATCTGGGGCCAACGTCCTGACTTTC	CASSLGRTSGANVLTF
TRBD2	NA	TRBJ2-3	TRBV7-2	TGTGCCAGCAGCTTAGCTAGCGGGAGGTGGGATACGCAGTATTTT	CASSLASGRWDTQYF
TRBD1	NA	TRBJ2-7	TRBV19	TGTGCCAGTAGTACGAACGGAGGAACAGGGGCTCTTACGTACGAGCAGTACTTC	CASSTNGGTGALTYEQYF
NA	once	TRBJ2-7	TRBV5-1	TGCGCCAGCAGCTTGGACCCAACCTCCTACGAGCAGTACTTC	CASSLDPTSYEQYF
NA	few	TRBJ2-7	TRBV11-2	TGTGCCAGCAGCTTATCCAGGGGCTACGAGCAGTACTTC	CASSLSRGYEQYF